Here is one T cell receptor beta chain with its context. The antigen remains unidentified. From the RT-PCR reads, TCRdb called clonotypes with MiXCR, one entry per CDR3 protein. Of hundreds of thousands of distinct CDR3 sequences detected, more than 15% appear once; the ten largest clones hold over 2.5%. This entry belongs to a study of response to subunit inactivated influenza vaccine. There are 14 residues in the CDR3. Trimming cost V 0 bases and J 13 bases, with 19 bases left between them. Germline V gene lookup returns CDR1 ENHRY and CDR2 SYGVKD. Points from the study as a whole: A suggestion made by the authors is that each seasonal influenza vaccination recruits few new T cells.

The sequencing here drew on CD4+ T cells sorted from PBMCs, taken around 25 months after vaccination. This chain uses TRBV10-3 with TRBJ2-7, with D perhaps TRBD1 (5 bases). The source of this sequence is a man in his fifties or sixties who received an inactivated influenza vaccine. The chain's CDR3 is CAISESSEAGIEYF. The CDR3 DNA follows: TGTGCCATCAGTGAGTCGAGCGAGGCAGGGATTGAATACTTC.